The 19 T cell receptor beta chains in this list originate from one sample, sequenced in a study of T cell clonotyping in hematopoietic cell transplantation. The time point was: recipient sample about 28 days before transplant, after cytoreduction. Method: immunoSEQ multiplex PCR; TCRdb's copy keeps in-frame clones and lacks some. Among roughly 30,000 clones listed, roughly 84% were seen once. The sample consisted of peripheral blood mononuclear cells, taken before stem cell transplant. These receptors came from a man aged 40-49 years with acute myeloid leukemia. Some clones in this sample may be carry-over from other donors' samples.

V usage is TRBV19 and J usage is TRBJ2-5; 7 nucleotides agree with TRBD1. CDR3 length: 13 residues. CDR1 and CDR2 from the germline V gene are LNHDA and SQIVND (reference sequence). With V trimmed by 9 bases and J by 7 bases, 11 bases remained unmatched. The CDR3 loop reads CASSTGDAGTQYF. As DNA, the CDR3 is TGTGCCAGCAGCACAGGGGACGCGGGGACCCAGTACTTC.

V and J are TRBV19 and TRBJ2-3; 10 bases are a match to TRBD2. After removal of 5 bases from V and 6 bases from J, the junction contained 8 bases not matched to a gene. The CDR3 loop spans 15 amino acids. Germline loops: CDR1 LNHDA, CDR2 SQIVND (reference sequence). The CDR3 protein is CASSPRAGGIDTQYF. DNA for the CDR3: TGTGCCAGTAGTCCCCGAGCGGGGGGGATTGATACGCAGTATTTT.

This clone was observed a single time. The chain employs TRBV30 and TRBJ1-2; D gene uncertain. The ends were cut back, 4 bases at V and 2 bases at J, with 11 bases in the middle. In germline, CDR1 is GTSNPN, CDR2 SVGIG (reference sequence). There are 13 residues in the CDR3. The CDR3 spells CAWNPGNNYGYTF. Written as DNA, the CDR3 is TGTGCCTGGAACCCCGGAAACAACTATGGCTACACCTTC. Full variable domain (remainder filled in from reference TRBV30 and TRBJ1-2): SQTIHQWPATLVQPVGSPLSLECTVEGTSNPNLYWYRQAAGRGLQLLFYSVGIGQISSEVPQNLSASRPQDRQFILSSKKLLLSDSGFYLCAWNPGNNYGYTFGSGTRLTVV.

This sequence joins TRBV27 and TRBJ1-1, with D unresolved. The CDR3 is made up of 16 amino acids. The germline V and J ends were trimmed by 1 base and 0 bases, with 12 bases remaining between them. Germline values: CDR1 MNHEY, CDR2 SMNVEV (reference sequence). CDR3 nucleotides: TGTGCCAGCAGTTTATATCGGGGAACCTTGAACACTGAAGCTTTCTTT. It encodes CASSLYRGTLNTEAFF.

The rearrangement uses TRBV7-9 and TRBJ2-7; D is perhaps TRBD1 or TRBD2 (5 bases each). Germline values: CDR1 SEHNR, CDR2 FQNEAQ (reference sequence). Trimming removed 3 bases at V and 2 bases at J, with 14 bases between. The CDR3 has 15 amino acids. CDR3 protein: CASSFEGSRTYEQYF. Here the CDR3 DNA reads TGTGCCAGCAGCTTTGAGGGGTCGAGGACCTACGAGCAGTACTTC.

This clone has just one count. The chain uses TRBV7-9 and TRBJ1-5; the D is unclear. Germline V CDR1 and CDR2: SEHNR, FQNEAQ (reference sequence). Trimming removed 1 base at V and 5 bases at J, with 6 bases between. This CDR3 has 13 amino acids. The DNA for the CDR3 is TGTGCCAGCAGCTTAGACGGTCATCAGCCCCAGCATTTT. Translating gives CASSLDGHQPQHF. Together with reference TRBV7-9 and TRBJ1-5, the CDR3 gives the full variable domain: DTGVSQNPRHKITKRGQNVTFRCDPISEHNRLYWYRQTLGQGPEFLTYFQNEAQLEKSRLLSDRFSAERPKGSFSTLEIQRTEQGDSAMYLCASSLDGHQPQHFGDGTRLSIL.

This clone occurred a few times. This CDR3 is CASREGNYGYTF. The CDR3 DNA is TGTGCCAGCAGAGAAGGGAACTATGGCTACACCTTC. The chain is built from TRBV13 and TRBJ1-2; D gene unclear. V dropped 6 bases and J dropped 2 bases, with 7 bases sitting between them. CDR3 length: 12 residues. Germline V gives CDR1 PRHDT, CDR2 FYEKMQ (reference sequence).

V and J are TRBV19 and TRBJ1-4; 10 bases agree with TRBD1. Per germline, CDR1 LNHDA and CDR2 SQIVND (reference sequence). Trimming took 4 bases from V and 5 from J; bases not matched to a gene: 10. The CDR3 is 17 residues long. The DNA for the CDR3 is TGTGCCAGTAGTAAAGGGACAGGGGAATTCCGGAATGAAAAACTGTTTTTT. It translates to CASSKGTGEFRNEKLFF. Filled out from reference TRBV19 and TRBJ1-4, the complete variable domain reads DGGITQSPKYLFRKEGQNVTLSCEQNLNHDAMYWYRQDPGQGLRLIYYSQIVNDFQKGDIAEGYSVSREKKESFPLTVTSAQKNPTAFYLCASSKGTGEFRNEKLFFGSGTQLSVL.

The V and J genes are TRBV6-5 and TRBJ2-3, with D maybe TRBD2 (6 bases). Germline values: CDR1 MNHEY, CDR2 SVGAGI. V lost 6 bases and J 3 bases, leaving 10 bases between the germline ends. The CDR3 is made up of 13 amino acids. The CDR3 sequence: CASRRDLTDTQYF. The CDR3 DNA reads TGTGCCAGCAGGAGGGACTTAACAGATACGCAGTATTTT.

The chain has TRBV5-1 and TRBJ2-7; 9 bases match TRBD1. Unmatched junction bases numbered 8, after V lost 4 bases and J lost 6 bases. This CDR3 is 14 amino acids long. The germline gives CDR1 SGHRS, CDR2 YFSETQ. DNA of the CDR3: TGCGCCAGCAGCCTCCGGGACAGGGCTTCCGAGCAGTACTTC. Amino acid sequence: CASSLRDRASEQYF.

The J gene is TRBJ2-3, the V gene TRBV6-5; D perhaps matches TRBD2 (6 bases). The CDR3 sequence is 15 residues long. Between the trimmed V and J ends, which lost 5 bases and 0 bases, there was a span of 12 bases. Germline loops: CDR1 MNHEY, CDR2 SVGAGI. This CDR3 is CASSATSMSTDTQYF. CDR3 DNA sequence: TGTGCCAGCAGTGCTACTAGCATGAGCACAGATACGCAGTATTTT.

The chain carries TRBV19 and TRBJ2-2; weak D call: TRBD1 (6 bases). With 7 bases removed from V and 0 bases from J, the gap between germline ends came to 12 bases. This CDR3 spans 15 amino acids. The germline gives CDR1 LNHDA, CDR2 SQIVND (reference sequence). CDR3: CASTLGAANTGELFF. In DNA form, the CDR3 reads TGTGCCAGTACCCTGGGGGCCGCGAACACCGGGGAGCTGTTTTTT.

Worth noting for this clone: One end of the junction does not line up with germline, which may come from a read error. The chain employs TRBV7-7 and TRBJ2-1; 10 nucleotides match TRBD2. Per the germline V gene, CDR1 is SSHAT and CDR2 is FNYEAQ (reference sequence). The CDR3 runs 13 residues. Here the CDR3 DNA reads TGTGCTAGCAGCTTAGACCTAGCGGGAGTGAGAATCTTC. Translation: CASSLDLAGVRIF.

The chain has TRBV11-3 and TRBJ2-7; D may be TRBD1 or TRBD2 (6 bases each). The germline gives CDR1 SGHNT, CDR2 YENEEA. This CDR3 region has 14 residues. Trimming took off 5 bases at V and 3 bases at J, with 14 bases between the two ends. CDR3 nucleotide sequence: TGTGCCAGCAGCCCGGGGGCCAATTTCTACGAGCAGTACTTC. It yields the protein CASSPGANFYEQYF.

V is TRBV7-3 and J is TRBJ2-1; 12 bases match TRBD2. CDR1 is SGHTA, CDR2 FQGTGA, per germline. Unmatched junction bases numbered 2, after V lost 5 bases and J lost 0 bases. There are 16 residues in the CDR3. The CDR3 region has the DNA TGTGCCAGCAGCCCTAGCGGGGGGGCCTCCTACAATGAGCAGTTCTTC. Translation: CASSPSGGASYNEQFF. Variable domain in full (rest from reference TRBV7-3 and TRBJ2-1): GAGVSQTPSNKVTEKGKYVELRCDPISGHTALYWYRQSLGQGPEFLIYFQGTGAADDSGLPNDRFFAVRPEGSVSTLKIQRTERGDSAVYLCASSPSGGASYNEQFFGPGTRLTVL.

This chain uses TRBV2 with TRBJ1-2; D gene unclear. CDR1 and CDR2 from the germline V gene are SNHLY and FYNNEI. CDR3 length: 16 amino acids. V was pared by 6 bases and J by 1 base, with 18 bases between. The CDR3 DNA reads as TGTGCCAGCAGGGAACTCCCGATGGGCCGTAACTATGGCTACACCTTC. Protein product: CASRELPMGRNYGYTF. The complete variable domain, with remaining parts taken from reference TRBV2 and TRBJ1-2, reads EPEVTQTPSHQVTQMGQEVILRCVPISNHLYFYWYRQILGQKVEFLVSFYNNEISEKSEIFDDQFSVERPDGSNFTLKIRSTKLEDSAMYFCASRELPMGRNYGYTFGSGTRLTVV.

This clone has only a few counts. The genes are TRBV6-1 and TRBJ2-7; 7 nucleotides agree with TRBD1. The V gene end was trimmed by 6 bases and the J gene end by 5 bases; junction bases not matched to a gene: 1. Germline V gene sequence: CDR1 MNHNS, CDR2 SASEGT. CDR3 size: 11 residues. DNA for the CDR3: TGTGCCAGCAGACAGGGGCACGAGCAGTACTTC. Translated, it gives CASRQGHEQYF.

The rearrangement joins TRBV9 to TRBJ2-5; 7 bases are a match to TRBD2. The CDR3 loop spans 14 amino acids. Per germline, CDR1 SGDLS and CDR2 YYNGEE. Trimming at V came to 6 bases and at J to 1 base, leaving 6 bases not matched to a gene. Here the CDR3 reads CASKAGEGQETQYF. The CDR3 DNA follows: TGTGCCAGCAAGGCGGGGGAGGGCCAAGAGACCCAGTACTTC.

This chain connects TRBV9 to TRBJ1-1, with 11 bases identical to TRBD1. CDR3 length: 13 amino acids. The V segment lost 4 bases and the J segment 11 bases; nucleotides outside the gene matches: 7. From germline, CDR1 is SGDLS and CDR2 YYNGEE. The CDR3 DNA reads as TGTGCCAGCAGCAACGGACAGGGGGCAAGGGCTTTCTTT. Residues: CASSNGQGARAFF.